This T cell receptor beta chain derives from a study of blood T cell repertoires in COVID-19. Trimming took 6 bases from V and 4 from J; bases not matched to a gene: 6. The germline CDR1 and CDR2 sequences are MGHDK and SYGVNS. CDR3 length: 14 amino acids. In the source study's methods: Amplified reference gene primers provided the basis for estimating nucleated cell counts. The repertoire was sequenced with immunoSEQ multiplex PCR; TCRdb's copy has only in-frame clones and lacks some. V and J calls plus clone size are reproduced from that table; the DNA served to infer D and trimming. This sample has 100,000 to 150,000 clones, with more than 70% found just once.

The sample consisted of peripheral blood. The chain employs TRBV25-1 and TRBJ1-1; 9 nucleotides agree with TRBD1. The TCR was taken from a man older than 75 with active or convalescent COVID-19. The CDR3, as DNA: TGTGCCAGCAGGGGACAGGGAAGTCGCACTGAAGCTTTCTTT. Translated, it gives CASRGQGSRTEAFF.